This TCR beta chain appears in the sequencing data of a study of CDR3 diversity in severe acne. TCRdb itself ran the PCR reads through MiXCR, one entry per CDR3 protein. The sample lists roughly 100,000 distinct CDR3 sequences; 51% were seen once. The sample holds one count of this clonotype. This sequence originates from a male donor with acne. Sequencing used blood.

The CDR3 DNA reads as TGTGCCAGCAGCGTAAGGGGGGCGAACACTGAAGCTTTCTTT. Amino acids: CASSVRGANTEAFF. The chain links TRBV9 to TRBJ1-1; maybe TRBD1 (6 bases). The germline V gene has CDR1 SGDLS and CDR2 YYNGEE. Deletions cut 1 base from V and 1 base from J, with 8 bases between. This CDR3 is built from 14 residues.